This T cell receptor (beta chain) is from a study of vaccination effects on CD4 cells after COVID-19. Regarding this clone: Its antigen remains unidentified.

After expansion with viral peptide pools in the ViraFEST assay, antigen-specific CD4+ T cells were sequenced. After roughly 10 days in culture, the CD4+ T cells were isolated. Each participant was administered two doses of either the BNT162b2 or the mRNA-1273 vaccine. The CDR3 contains 12 residues. Trimming left V 2 bases short and J 10 bases short, with 8 bases between. CDR1 is MNHEY, CDR2 SMNVEV, per germline (reference sequence). Clones were read by immunoSEQ multiplex PCR, and TCRdb kept only the in-frame ones, dropping some. The sample lists about 59,000 clones, roughly 78% seen once, with less than 2.5% in the top ten.

The sample here was CD4+ T cells from PBMCs cultured with HCoV-OC43 spike peptides, taken after COVID-19 vaccination. Subset of the sample: HCoV-OC43 spike overlapping peptide pool stimulation. The chain is built from TRBV27 and TRBJ1-4; D remains unclear. The origin of this receptor is a human donor who received a COVID-19 vaccine. CDR3 region: CASSLAGGKLFF. The CDR3 DNA sequence: TGTGCCAGCAGTTTAGCAGGCGGAAAACTGTTTTTT.